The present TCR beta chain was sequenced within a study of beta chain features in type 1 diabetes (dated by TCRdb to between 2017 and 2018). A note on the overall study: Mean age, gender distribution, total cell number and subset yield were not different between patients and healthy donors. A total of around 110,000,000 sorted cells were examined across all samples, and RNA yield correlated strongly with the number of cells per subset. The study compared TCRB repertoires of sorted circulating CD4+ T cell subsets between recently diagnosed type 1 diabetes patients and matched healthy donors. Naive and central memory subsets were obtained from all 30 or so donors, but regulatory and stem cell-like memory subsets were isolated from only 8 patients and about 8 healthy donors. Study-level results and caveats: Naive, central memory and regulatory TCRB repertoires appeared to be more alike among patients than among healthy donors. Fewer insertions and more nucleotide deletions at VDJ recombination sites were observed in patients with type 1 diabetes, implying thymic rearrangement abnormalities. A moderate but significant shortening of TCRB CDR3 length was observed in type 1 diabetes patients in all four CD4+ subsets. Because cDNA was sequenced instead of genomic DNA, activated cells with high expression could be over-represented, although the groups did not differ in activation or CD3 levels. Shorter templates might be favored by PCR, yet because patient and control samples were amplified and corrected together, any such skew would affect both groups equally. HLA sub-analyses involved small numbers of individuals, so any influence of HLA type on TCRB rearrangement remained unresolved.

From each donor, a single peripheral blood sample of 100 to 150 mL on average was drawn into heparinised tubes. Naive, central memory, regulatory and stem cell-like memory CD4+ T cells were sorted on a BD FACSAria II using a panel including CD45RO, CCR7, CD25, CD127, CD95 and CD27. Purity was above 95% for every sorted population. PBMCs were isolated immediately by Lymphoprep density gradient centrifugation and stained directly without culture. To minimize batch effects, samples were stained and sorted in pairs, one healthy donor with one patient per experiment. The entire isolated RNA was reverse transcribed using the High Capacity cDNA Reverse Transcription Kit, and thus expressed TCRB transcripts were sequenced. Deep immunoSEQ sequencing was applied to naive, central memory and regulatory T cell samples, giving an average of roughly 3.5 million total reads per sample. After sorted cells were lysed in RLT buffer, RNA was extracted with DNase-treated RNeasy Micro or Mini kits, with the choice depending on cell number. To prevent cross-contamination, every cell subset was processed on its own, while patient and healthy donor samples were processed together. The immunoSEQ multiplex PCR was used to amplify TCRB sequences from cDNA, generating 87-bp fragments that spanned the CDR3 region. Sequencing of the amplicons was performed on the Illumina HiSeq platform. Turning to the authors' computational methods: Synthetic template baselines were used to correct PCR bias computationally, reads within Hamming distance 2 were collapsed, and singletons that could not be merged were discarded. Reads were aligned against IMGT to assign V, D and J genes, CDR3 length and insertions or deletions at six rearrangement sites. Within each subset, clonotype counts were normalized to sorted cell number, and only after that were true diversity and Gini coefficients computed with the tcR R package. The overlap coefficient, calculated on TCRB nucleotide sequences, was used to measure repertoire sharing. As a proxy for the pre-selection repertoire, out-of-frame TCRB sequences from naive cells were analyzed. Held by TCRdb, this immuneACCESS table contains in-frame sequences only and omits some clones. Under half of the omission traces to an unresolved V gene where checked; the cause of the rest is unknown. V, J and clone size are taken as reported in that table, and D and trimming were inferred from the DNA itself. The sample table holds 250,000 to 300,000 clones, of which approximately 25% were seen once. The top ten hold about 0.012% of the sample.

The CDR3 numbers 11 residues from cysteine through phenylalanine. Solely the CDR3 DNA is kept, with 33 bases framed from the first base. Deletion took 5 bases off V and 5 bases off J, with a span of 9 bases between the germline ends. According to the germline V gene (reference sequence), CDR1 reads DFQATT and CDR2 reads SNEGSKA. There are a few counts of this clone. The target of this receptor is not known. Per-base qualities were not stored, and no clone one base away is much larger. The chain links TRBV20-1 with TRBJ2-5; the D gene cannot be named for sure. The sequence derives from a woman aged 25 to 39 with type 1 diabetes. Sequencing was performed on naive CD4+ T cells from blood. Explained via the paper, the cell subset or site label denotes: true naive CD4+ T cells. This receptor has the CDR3 CSAYSSETQYF. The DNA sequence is TGCAGTGCTTATAGCTCGGAGACCCAGTACTTC.